The sequence of this T cell receptor beta chain was determined in a study of blood T cell repertoires in COVID-19 (dated by TCRdb to about 2020). Regarding the study in general: Samples covering the acute and convalescent phases of COVID-19 were provided by collaborators in the United States, Italy and Spain. Nearly every sample came with metadata listing a de-identified subject ID, COVID-19 status, age in years and sex. HLA class I and class II types, where available, came from metadata supplied by the sample provider rather than from assay-based typing. Samples came from the ongoing ImmuneRACE study (first 160 participants) plus 1,254 subjects from 6 global collaborators. The prospective study material was composed of cDNA or gDNA derived from T cells, B-cell-depleted T cells, or PBMCs. The repertoires were released in a freely available public database meant as a resource for research on the immune response to SARS-CoV-2. The dataset comprised deeply sampled blood TCRbeta repertoires from subjects exposed to, actively infected with, or recovered from COVID-19.

Of note for this clone: Its target antigen remains unknown. Per-base quality was not reported, and no clone a single base away is much larger than it.

CDR1 SGHTA and CDR2 FQGNSA were looked up in the germline V gene. From cysteine to phenylalanine, the CDR3 is 14 amino acids long. The sequence is cut down to CDR3 DNA, 42 bases in frame from base 1. V lost 1 base and J lost 5 bases; the stretch between them is 11 bases long. TCRbeta CDR3 regions were amplified from genomic DNA by means of the immunoSEQ Assay, a bias-controlled multiplex PCR. Concerning the study's data processing: The number of nucleated cells in each sample was estimated from the amplification of reference gene primers within the assay. Sequence reads were collapsed and filtered to measure the absolute abundance of every unique TCRbeta CDR3 rearrangement. Productive Simpson clonality was computed per sample as the square root of Simpson's diversity index over productive rearrangements. Imported from immuneACCESS, the table was reduced by TCRdb to in-frame sequences with V and J called. These copies leave out some clones; in studies compared against another copy, an unresolved V gene accounts for under half, and the cause of the remainder is not known. The V and J calls and clone size are taken from that table; D and trimming were inferred from the DNA. For this sample the table gives 100,000 to 150,000 clones, of which 70% to 85% were detected only once. About 18% of the sample goes to the ten largest clones.

Each collaborating institution followed its own protocols to collect whole blood in K2EDTA tubes. Collaborator samples were shipped for TCRbeta analysis as frozen whole blood, isolated PBMCs, or DNA extracted from either sample type. Results and caveats for the whole study, not just this receptor: How much clinical and demographic metadata was included differed by source and by participant, and the metadata was provided uncurated.

The sequence links TRBV7-2 to TRBJ2-5; matching of 5 bases hints at TRBD2 as the D gene. The clonotype originates from an elderly woman with acute or convalescent COVID-19. Sequenced material: peripheral blood. The sequenced DNA is TGTGCCAGCAGCTTAGTCGAGGGTATGGAGACCCAGTACTTC. Its amino acids are CASSLVEGMETQYF.